The present T cell receptor (beta chain) was sequenced within a study of blood T cell repertoires in COVID-19. Study in general: COVID-19 samples collected from the United States, Italy and Spain covered acute and convalescent phases.

Looked up from germline, CDR1 is SGHRS and CDR2 is YFSETQ. Deletions cut 4 bases from V and 6 bases from J, with 9 bases between. The CDR3 runs to 12 residues. Produced via immunoSEQ multiplex PCR; TCRdb's table is partial and in-frame only. The table has tens of thousands of clones, roughly 89% seen once. V and J are TRBV5-1 and TRBJ2-3, with D perhaps matching TRBD2 (5 bases). Source material: peripheral blood. The clonotype was recovered from a woman older than 75 with acute or convalescent COVID-19. CDR3 region: CASSRDIDTQYF. CDR3 sequence (DNA): TGCGCCAGCAGCCGGGATATTGATACGCAGTATTTT.